The next 26 T cell receptor beta chains were all read from a single sample in a study of blood T cell repertoires in COVID-19 (dated by TCRdb to 2019 to 2021). To prepare the library, the immunoSEQ multiplex PCR assay was applied. TCRdb's version of the immuneACCESS table is confined to in-frame rearrangements and falls short of the full clone set. An unresolved V gene accounts for under half of the shortfall where checked; the remainder is of unknown origin. This sample holds some 190,000 clones; around 80% were observed only once. About 7.8% of the sample belongs to the ten largest clones. Material for sequencing was peripheral blood. These receptors were taken from a woman older than 75 with COVID-19, enrolled during active disease.

The V and J genes are TRBV6-1 and TRBJ1-5; TRBD1 aligns across 12 bases. This CDR3 contains 16 residues. Per the germline V gene, CDR1 is MNHNS and CDR2 is SASEGT. With V trimmed by 3 bases and J by 4 bases, 4 bases remained unmatched. In nucleotides, the CDR3 is TGTGCCAGCAGTGAGAGGGGACAGGGGGCTAATCAGCCCCAGCATTTT. Its protein is CASSERGQGANQPQHF.

J is TRBJ2-3 and V is TRBV28; 10 bases are a match to TRBD2. CDR1 and CDR2 (germline): MDHEN, SYDVKM. The CDR3 length is 18 residues. V was pared by 1 base and J by 5 bases, with 12 bases of the junction left unmatched. CDR3 loop: CASSLYVQREGAEDTQYF. DNA for the CDR3: TGTGCCAGCAGTTTATATGTTCAGCGGGAGGGCGCTGAAGATACGCAGTATTTT.

A few counts support this clone. J is TRBJ1-4 and V is TRBV3-1 (or the pseudogene TRBV3-2); D is possibly TRBD1 (6 bases). Germline V CDR1 and CDR2: LGHDT, YNNKEL (reference sequence). CDR3 length equals 14 residues. Trimming shortened V by 4 bases and J by 8 bases, and 14 bases separated the two germline ends. As DNA, the CDR3 is TGTGCCAGCAGCCTCTACCGGGGGGGCGAAAAACTGTTTTTT. Residues: CASSLYRGGEKLFF.

The V call is TRBV3-1 (or the pseudogene TRBV3-2), the J call TRBJ1-2; D is possibly TRBD1 (5 bases). The CDR3 extends over 15 amino acids. CDR1 LGHDT and CDR2 YNNKEL come from the germline V gene (reference sequence). Trimming pared 1 base from V and 4 bases from J, leaving 13 bases between. CDR3 amino acids: CASSQAEGPAYGYTF. Here the CDR3 DNA reads TGTGCCAGCAGCCAAGCGGAGGGGCCGGCCTATGGCTACACCTTC.

CDR3: CASRTAGTDTQYF. In DNA, the CDR3 is TGTGCCAGCAGAACGGCGGGCACAGATACGCAGTATTTT. The chain has TRBV12-3 or TRBV12-4 and TRBJ2-3; D uncertain. The CDR3 extends over 13 amino acids. V dropped 6 bases and J dropped 1 base, with 8 bases sitting between them.

This chain connects TRBV29-1 to TRBJ1-1, with a possible D match to TRBD1 (6 bases). V was shortened by 6 bases and J by 5 bases, with 19 bases between the two germline ends. From germline, CDR1 is SQVTM and CDR2 ANQGSEA. The CDR3 covers 14 residues. The CDR3 is CSVQGGQGLTEAFF. The CDR3 nucleotides are TGCAGCGTCCAAGGGGGACAAGGCCTAACTGAAGCTTTCTTT.

The chain uses TRBV2 and TRBJ1-1, with D possibly being TRBD1 (5 bases). The CDR3 covers 13 residues. Trimming left V 6 bases short and J 4 bases short, with 12 bases between. CDR1 and CDR2 from the germline V gene are SNHLY and FYNNEI. CDR3 protein: CASRMGGITEAFF. The CDR3 nucleotides read TGTGCCAGCAGAATGGGGGGTATCACTGAAGCTTTCTTT. The full variable domain, with the rest looked up from reference TRBV2 and TRBJ1-1, is EPEVTQTPSHQVTQMGQEVILRCVPISNHLYFYWYRQILGQKVEFLVSFYNNEISEKSEIFDDQFSVERPDGSNFTLKIRSTKLEDSAMYFCASRMGGITEAFFGQGTRLTVV.

This chain uses TRBV5-4 with TRBJ2-1; 12 positions match TRBD2. The ends lost 1 base at V and 7 bases at J; junction bases unmatched: 6. The CDR3 has 16 amino acids. Germline V gene lookup returns CDR1 SGHNT and CDR2 YYREEE (reference sequence). The CDR3 spells CASSLSTSGGRNEQFF. The DNA for the CDR3 is TGTGCCAGCAGCTTGTCGACTAGCGGGGGTAGGAATGAGCAGTTCTTC.

The chain uses TRBV5-1 and TRBJ2-3; no clear D gene. The CDR3 length is 15 residues. Germline V gene data show CDR1 as SGHRS and CDR2 as YFSETQ. Between the trimmed V and J ends, which lost 6 bases and 1 base, there was a span of 15 bases. CDR3 loop: CASTPIAAGTDTQYF. DNA of the CDR3: TGCGCCAGCACACCCATAGCCGCCGGCACAGATACGCAGTATTTT.

The V gene is TRBV18, the J gene TRBJ2-1; 10 bases are a match to TRBD1. The CDR3 spans 18 residues. Germline trimming cut 3 bases from V and 7 bases from J; bases unmatched to any gene: 15. The germline V gene has CDR1 KGHSH and CDR2 LQKENI. The chain's CDR3 is CASSPFVAGTGAPNEQFF. The CDR3 coding sequence is TGTGCCAGCTCACCTTTCGTAGCCGGGACAGGGGCCCCTAATGAGCAGTTCTTC.

In its sample, this clone was seen a few times. CDR3 protein: CASSFYEDGEAFF. In nucleotides, the CDR3 is TGTGCCAGCAGCTTTTATGAGGATGGTGAAGCTTTCTTT. V and J are TRBV7-9 and TRBJ1-1; no clear D gene. The CDR3 extends over 13 amino acids. The germline V and J ends were trimmed by 3 bases and 7 bases, with 12 bases remaining between them. Germline values: CDR1 SEHNR, CDR2 FQNEAQ (reference sequence).

The chain links TRBV10-3 to TRBJ1-5; 7 bases line up with TRBD1. CDR3 length: 12 amino acids. J gave up 7 bases and V 10 bases, and 7 bases lay outside the gene matches. Germline V gene sequence: CDR1 ENHRY, CDR2 SYGVKD. The CDR3 DNA follows: TGTGCCACCAAGGGGGCGGAGCAGCCCCAGCATTTT. This encodes CATKGAEQPQHF.

CDR3 sequence reads: CASSPPGLGSYEQYF. CDR3 nucleotides: TGTGCCAGCTCACCACCGGGACTGGGGTCCTACGAGCAGTACTTC. The chain couples TRBV18 to TRBJ2-7; tentative D call: TRBD2 (6 bases). V shed 0 bases and J shed 1 base, with 10 bases lying between them. The CDR3 runs to 15 residues. Looked up from germline, CDR1 is KGHSH and CDR2 is LQKENI.

The CDR3 loop reads CASRDLDSRYTF. The CDR3 nucleotides read TGTGCCAGTAGAGACCTCGACAGCCGCTACACCTTC. This chain links TRBV19 with TRBJ1-2, with a possible D match to TRBD1 (5 bases). The CDR3 sequence is 12 residues long. The germline V gene encodes CDR1 LNHDA and CDR2 SQIVND (reference sequence). Trimming took 6 bases from V and 9 from J, leaving 14 bases between them.

The chain is built from TRBV6-5 and TRBJ2-7, with D perhaps TRBD1 (6 bases). The ends were cut back, 6 bases at V and 4 bases at J, with 10 bases in the middle. The germline gives CDR1 MNHEY, CDR2 SVGAGI. This CDR3 has 12 amino acids. The CDR3: CASSAQGYEQYF. The CDR3, as DNA: TGTGCCAGCAGCGCACAGGGATACGAGCAGTACTTC.

The rearrangement uses TRBV29-1 and TRBJ2-7; a weak D match, TRBD2 (7 bases). Germline-derived CDR1 and CDR2 are SQVTM and ANQGSEA. The V gene lost 6 bases and the J gene lost 0 bases, with 15 bases spanning the gap. The CDR3 is 14 residues long. CDR3 residues: CSVRGGRGSYEQYF. CDR3 in DNA: TGCAGCGTGCGCGGGGGCAGGGGCTCCTACGAGCAGTACTTC.

The genes are TRBV5-1 and TRBJ1-1; D is perhaps TRBD1 (6 bases). CDR3 length: 14 residues. V lost 7 bases to trimming and J lost 7 bases, with 20 bases between them. The V gene's germline CDR1 is SGHRS and CDR2 YFSETQ. CDR3 region: CASSAGAASDEAFF. The CDR3 coding sequence is TGCGCCAGCTCCGCGGGGGCTGCGTCTGATGAAGCTTTCTTT.

The rearrangement uses TRBV5-4 and TRBJ2-6, with D possibly TRBD1 on 6 matching bases. Germline V CDR1 and CDR2: SGHNT, YYREEE (reference sequence). V was clipped by 0 bases and J by 2 bases, with 9 bases between them. CDR3 size: 16 residues. This CDR3 reads CASSLVSGAGANVLTF. CDR3 in DNA: TGTGCCAGCAGCTTGGTCTCAGGGGCTGGGGCCAACGTCCTGACTTTC.

Comment on this clone: An end of the junction does not agree with germline; a read error may underlie this. The gene calls are TRBV7-2 and TRBJ1-1; 8 bases are shared with TRBD1. Per germline, CDR1 SGHTA and CDR2 FQGNSA. The CDR3 is made up of 12 amino acids. CDR3 sequence: CASSFAVGDRRF. The CDR3 DNA reads TGTGCCAGCAGCTTCGCCGTTGGGGACAGGCGATTT.

V usage is TRBV18 and J usage is TRBJ2-7, with D possibly being TRBD1 (6 bases). With 6 bases removed from V and 5 bases from J, the gap between germline ends came to 11 bases. CDR1 is KGHSH and CDR2 is LQKENI in the germline V gene. The CDR3 loop spans 12 amino acids. The DNA of the CDR3 is TGTGCCAGCTCGAAGAACAGGGACGAGCAGTACTTC. It translates to CASSKNRDEQYF.

The rearrangement links TRBV7-3 to TRBJ2-5, with D perhaps TRBD1 (6 bases). With 2 bases removed from V and 5 bases from J, the gap between germline ends came to 6 bases. Germline lookup yields CDR1 SGHTA and CDR2 FQGTGA. CDR3 size: 12 residues. The chain's CDR3 is CASSLQGETQYF. In DNA, the CDR3 is TGTGCCAGCAGCTTACAGGGGGAGACCCAGTACTTC.

This clone was counted once. This chain connects TRBV19 to TRBJ2-1; the match to TRBD2 covers 12 bases. V was clipped by 5 bases and J by 11 bases; unmatched bases: 13. This CDR3 is 16 amino acids long. Germline values: CDR1 LNHDA, CDR2 SQIVND (reference sequence). The CDR3 spells CASSAQLAGGPVKQFF. The CDR3 bases are TGTGCCAGTAGTGCCCAACTAGCGGGGGGACCTGTGAAGCAGTTCTTC.

CDR3 protein: CASSTTGLGYGYTF. The CDR3 coding sequence is TGTGCCAGCAGTACGACAGGGTTAGGCTATGGCTACACCTTC. The chain joins TRBV6-5 to TRBJ1-2; 7 bases agree with TRBD1. Losses at the gene ends were 5 bases for V and 4 bases for J; bases not matched to a gene: 7. CDR1 is MNHEY, CDR2 SVGAGI, per germline. The CDR3 runs 14 residues.

The rearrangement joins TRBV14 to TRBJ1-2; D is perhaps TRBD1 (5 bases). V was cut by 4 bases and J by 7 bases, with 19 bases left in between. The CDR3 length is 15 residues. CDR1 and CDR2 (germline): SGHDN, FVKESK. CDR3: CASSRAGTDLLGYTF. The CDR3 nucleotides are TGTGCCAGCAGCCGCGCGGGGACGGATCTCCTTGGCTACACCTTC. The whole variable domain, remainder taken from reference TRBV14 and TRBJ1-2, is EAGVTQFPSHSVIEKGQTVTLRCDPISGHDNLYWYRRVMGKEIKFLLHFVKESKQDESGMPNNRFLAERTGGTYSTLKVQPAELEDSGVYFCASSRAGTDLLGYTFGSGTRLTVV.

The chain is built from TRBV6-5 and TRBJ1-2; 7 bases agree with TRBD1. V lost 6 bases to trimming and J lost 14 bases; unmatched junction nucleotides: 15. This CDR3 spans 13 amino acids. Germline lookup yields CDR1 MNHEY and CDR2 SVGAGI. The chain's CDR3 is CASRDSGQPSKTF. DNA for the CDR3: TGTGCCAGCAGGGACTCGGGACAGCCGTCAAAAACCTTC.

The rearrangement uses TRBV24-1 and TRBJ1-5; D might be TRBD1 (6 bases). Germline V CDR1 and CDR2: KGHDR, SFDVKD. This CDR3 spans 14 amino acids. The V and J ends lost 2 bases and 5 bases respectively, with 9 bases between them. CDR3 loop: CATSDYKGDQPQHF. CDR3 DNA sequence: TGTGCCACCAGTGATTATAAGGGGGATCAGCCCCAGCATTTT.